The following is a T cell receptor beta chain sequence with its context. Its antigen remains unidentified. The data stem from a study of CD8+ T cells in alopecia areata. Study overall: Severity scoring for treated patients was based on the percentage of affected scalp area. Overall study findings and caveats: Sharing of TCRs across patients appeared less clear than in mice, possibly for HLA-related reasons. In lesional scalp, particularly from alopecia totalis/universalis, clonality was higher than in normal scalp.

Indicated treatment: oral pan-JAK inhibitor, 5-10 mg twice daily. Obtained from alopecia areata patients were lesional scalp punch biopsies along with peripheral blood. RNA was extracted and reverse transcribed into cDNA as the sequencing template. Profiling relied on immunoSEQ multiplex PCR, and the TCRdb table lists in-frame clones only, not all of them. The repertoire holds approximately 280,000 clones, with 58% as singletons. CDR1 and CDR2 (germline): SGHTA, FQGNSA. This CDR3 has 14 amino acids. Trimming at V came to 5 bases and at J to 7 bases, leaving 8 bases not matched to a gene. V is TRBV7-2 and J is TRBJ2-5; 9 positions match TRBD1. Sequences were derived from CD4+ T cells sorted from blood, sampled at week 24, from a patient treated with tofacitinib. This TCR was recovered from a human donor with alopecia areata. The chain's CDR3 is CASSPGQGYGTQYF. The CDR3 DNA reads as TGTGCCAGCAGCCCGGGACAGGGCTACGGGACCCAGTACTTC.